This TCR beta chain was identified in a study of beta chain features in type 1 diabetes. Whole-study findings and limits: Whether TCRB rearrangement is influenced by HLA type was left unresolved in this analysis.

The germline gives CDR1 MNHNS, CDR2 SASEGT. The ends lost 4 bases at V and 2 bases at J; junction bases unmatched: 0. The CDR3 is 14 residues long. For this clone: What it binds is not known.

Expressed TCRB transcripts were sequenced because the isolated RNA had all been reverse transcribed beforehand. Libraries were prepared by immunoSEQ multiplex PCR; TCRdb keeps only in-frame clonotypes and omits some of them. The table shows just over 450,000 clones, with roughly 30% occurring only once. The chain employs TRBV6-1 and TRBJ1-5, with 9 bases fitting TRBD1. This clonotype originated in a man younger than 35 in good health. Sequenced input: naive CD4+ T cells from blood. CDR3 DNA: TGTGCCAGCAGTGGGGACAGGGGCAATCAGCCCCAGCATTTT. Translation gives CASSGDRGNQPQHF.